This TCR beta chain was observed in a study of blood T cell repertoires in COVID-19. Per germline, CDR1 MNHNS and CDR2 SASEGT. CDR3 length: 17 amino acids. The J segment lost 7 bases and the V segment lost 2 bases, leaving 8 bases of the junction unmatched. Produced via immunoSEQ multiplex PCR; TCRdb's table is partial and in-frame only. Among about 44,000 clones listed, around four fifths were seen once. This sequence joins TRBV6-1 and TRBJ2-2; TRBD2 aligns across 12 bases. Sequencing was carried out using peripheral blood. The sequence was collected from a human donor in a cohort sampled during active COVID-19. CDR3 sequence reads: CASSEPSGGAFYGELFF. The DNA of the CDR3 is TGTGCCAGCAGTGAACCTAGCGGGGGGGCCTTTTACGGGGAGCTGTTTTTT.